This is a list of T cell receptor beta chains from one sample in a study of cytomegalovirus exposure and HLA in healthy donors. Sequenced by immunoSEQ multiplex PCR; TCRdb stores in-frame clones only, minus some. The sample includes under 55,000 clones, approximately 78% of them seen just once. The sample taken for sequencing was PBMCs. These TCRs come from a woman aged 25 to 39 in good health and CMV-seronegative. Both conserved end residues are part of each CDR3. A D gene is named only where the DNA matches it firmly. Only some rows state a clone size, as once, few, many or a class for expanded clones.

CDR3,DNA,V,J,length,D,size
CATSRPRGTTYEQYF,TGTGCCACCAGCAGACCCCGCGGGACCACATACGAGCAGTACTTC,TRBV15,TRBJ2-7,15,-,-
CASSKGGRGPQHF,TGTGCCAGCAGCAAAGGGGGCAGGGGGCCCCAGCATTTT,TRBV2,TRBJ1-5,13,TRBD1,few
CASSRDGISYEQYF,TGTGCCAGCAGCCGAGACGGGATCTCCTACGAGCAGTACTTC,TRBV7-3,TRBJ2-7,14,-,-
CASSYSSSGNSYEQYF,TGTGCCAGCAGTTACTCATCTAGCGGGAACTCCTACGAGCAGTACTTC,TRBV6-5,TRBJ2-7,16,TRBD2,-
CASRKGTYEQYF,TGCGCCAGCAGAAAGGGGACCTACGAGCAGTACTTC,TRBV5-1,TRBJ2-7,12,-,-
CVRSSNFELANNNEQFF,TGTGTCAGAAGCTCCAATTTTGAGCTAGCAAACAACAATGAGCAGTTCTTC,TRBV7-5,TRBJ2-1,17,-,-
CATSRDELGEDF,TGTGCCACCAGCAGAGATGAGTTAGGGGAGGATTTT,TRBV15,TRBJ2-3,12,-,few
CASSLDAAGGRSQYF,TGTGCCAGCAGCTTAGATGCAGCGGGGGGTCGGTCCCAGTACTTC,TRBV7-9,TRBJ2-5,15,TRBD2,few
CACNPGEQFF,TGTGCTTGTAACCCGGGTGAGCAGTTCTTC,TRBV28,TRBJ2-1,10,-,few
CASSLRTVQETQYF,TGCGCCAGCAGCTTGAGGACTGTACAAGAGACCCAGTACTTC,TRBV5-1,TRBJ2-5,14,-,-
CATLELAGAPSQETQYF,TGCGCCACGCTAGAACTAGCGGGAGCTCCGAGCCAAGAGACCCAGTACTTC,TRBV10-2,TRBJ2-5,17,TRBD2,-
CASSQSRDNTEAFF,TGTGCCAGCAGCCAATCGAGGGATAACACTGAAGCTTTCTTT,TRBV16,TRBJ1-1,14,-,-
CASSQVSGSVTGELFF,TGTGCCAGCAGCCAAGTCAGCGGGAGCGTCACCGGGGAGCTGTTTTTT,TRBV4-2,TRBJ2-2,16,TRBD2,once
CASSLQDSSYNEQFF,TGCGCCAGCAGCTTGCAGGACAGTTCCTACAATGAGCAGTTCTTC,TRBV5-1,TRBJ2-1,15,-,-
CASRGLGGNGYTF,TGTGCCAGTAGGGGACTGGGAGGGAATGGCTACACCTTC,TRBV19,TRBJ1-2,13,-,few
CSATENEKLFF,TGCAGTGCGACAGAAAATGAAAAACTGTTTTTT,TRBV20-1,TRBJ1-4,11,-,-
CASSLWKGGRIGKYF,TGTGCCAGCAGTTTATGGAAAGGAGGGCGTATAGGAAAGTACTTC,TRBV28,TRBJ2-7,15,-,-
CASSLVSGSTEAFF,TGTGCCAGCAGCTTAGTTTCCGGGAGCACTGAAGCTTTCTTT,TRBV11-3,TRBJ1-1,14,-,-
CASSNGQGAEKLFF,TGTGCCAGCAGCAACGGACAGGGGGCTGAAAAACTGTTTTTT,TRBV13,TRBJ1-4,14,TRBD1,-
CASSPGTSTETQYF,TGTGCCAGCAGCCCCGGGACTAGCACTGAGACCCAGTACTTC,TRBV7-9,TRBJ2-5,14,TRBD2,-
CASSESGVETQYF,TGTGCCAGCAGTGAATCCGGGGTAGAGACCCAGTACTTC,TRBV6-1,TRBJ2-5,13,-,-
CASHQGGEGQGYTF,TGTGCCAGCCACCAGGGAGGGGAGGGGCAAGGCTACACCTTC,TRBV28,TRBJ1-2,14,-,once
CAWSKLNSNQPQHF,TGTGCCTGGAGCAAACTTAATAGCAATCAGCCCCAGCATTTT,TRBV30,TRBJ1-5,14,-,once
CASSGGQGETDTQYF,TGTGCCAGCAGTGGGGGACAGGGGGAAACGGATACGCAGTATTTT,TRBV6-4,TRBJ2-3,15,TRBD1,-
CAWSPRGRTEAFF,TGTGCCTGGAGTCCCCGGGGGAGAACTGAAGCTTTCTTT,TRBV30,TRBJ1-1,13,-,once
CASSLSWAPNNEQFF,TGTGCCAGCAGCTTGTCGTGGGCCCCGAACAATGAGCAGTTCTTC,TRBV5-4,TRBJ2-1,15,-,-
CASSVGGDRLNGYTF,TGTGCCAGCAGCGTAGGGGGAGACAGGTTAAATGGCTACACCTTC,TRBV9,TRBJ1-2,15,-,-
CATSRDRGAEAFF,TGTGCCACCAGCAGAGATCGGGGGGCTGAAGCTTTCTTT,TRBV15,TRBJ1-1,13,-,-
CASSQPLGPGGDTQYF,TGCGCCAGCAGCCAACCCCTAGGACCAGGGGGGGATACGCAGTATTTT,TRBV4-1,TRBJ2-3,16,-,-
CASSGGLAGETQYF,TGTGCCAGCAGTGGTGGATTAGCGGGAGAGACCCAGTACTTC,TRBV2,TRBJ2-5,14,TRBD2,once
CASSEYGSTGELFF,TGTGCCAGCAGTGAATACGGGAGCACCGGGGAGCTGTTTTTT,TRBV2,TRBJ2-2,14,-,-
CASSLAGGHYEQYF,TGCGCCAGCAGTTTGGCGGGAGGTCACTACGAGCAGTACTTC,TRBV10-2,TRBJ2-7,14,TRBD2,-
CASSPQGAEGQPQHF,TGTGCCAGCTCACCACAGGGGGCGGAGGGTCAGCCCCAGCATTTT,TRBV18,TRBJ1-5,15,TRBD1,few
CASSYRGSSYEQYF,TGTGCCAGCAGTTACAGGGGGAGCTCCTACGAGCAGTACTTC,TRBV6-5,TRBJ2-7,14,-,-
CAWSVQGFYGYTF,TGTGCCTGGAGTGTACAGGGGTTCTATGGCTACACCTTC,TRBV30,TRBJ1-2,13,TRBD1,few
CASSSGQGGGYTF,TGTGCCAGCAGCTCCGGACAGGGTGGTGGCTACACCTTC,TRBV7-2,TRBJ1-2,13,TRBD1,-
CASLFTDRARTEAFF,TGCGCCAGTCTATTTACTGACAGGGCCCGCACTGAAGCTTTCTTT,TRBV10-2,TRBJ1-1,15,TRBD1,-
CAWSRLAGGPNGGTQYF,TGTGCCTGGAGTCGCCTAGCGGGGGGGCCCAACGGGGGGACCCAGTACTTC,TRBV30,TRBJ2-5,17,TRBD2,few
CASNRDRAETQYF,TGTGCCAGCAACCGGGACAGGGCAGAGACCCAGTACTTC,TRBV7-8,TRBJ2-5,13,TRBD1,-
CAVASRDRNNYGYTF,TGTGCCGTAGCGTCCCGGGACAGGAATAACTATGGCTACACCTTC,TRBV7-9,TRBJ1-2,15,TRBD1,-
CASSFPSGNTEAFF,TGCGCCAGCAGCTTCCCTTCAGGGAACACTGAAGCTTTCTTT,TRBV5-1,TRBJ1-1,14,-,-